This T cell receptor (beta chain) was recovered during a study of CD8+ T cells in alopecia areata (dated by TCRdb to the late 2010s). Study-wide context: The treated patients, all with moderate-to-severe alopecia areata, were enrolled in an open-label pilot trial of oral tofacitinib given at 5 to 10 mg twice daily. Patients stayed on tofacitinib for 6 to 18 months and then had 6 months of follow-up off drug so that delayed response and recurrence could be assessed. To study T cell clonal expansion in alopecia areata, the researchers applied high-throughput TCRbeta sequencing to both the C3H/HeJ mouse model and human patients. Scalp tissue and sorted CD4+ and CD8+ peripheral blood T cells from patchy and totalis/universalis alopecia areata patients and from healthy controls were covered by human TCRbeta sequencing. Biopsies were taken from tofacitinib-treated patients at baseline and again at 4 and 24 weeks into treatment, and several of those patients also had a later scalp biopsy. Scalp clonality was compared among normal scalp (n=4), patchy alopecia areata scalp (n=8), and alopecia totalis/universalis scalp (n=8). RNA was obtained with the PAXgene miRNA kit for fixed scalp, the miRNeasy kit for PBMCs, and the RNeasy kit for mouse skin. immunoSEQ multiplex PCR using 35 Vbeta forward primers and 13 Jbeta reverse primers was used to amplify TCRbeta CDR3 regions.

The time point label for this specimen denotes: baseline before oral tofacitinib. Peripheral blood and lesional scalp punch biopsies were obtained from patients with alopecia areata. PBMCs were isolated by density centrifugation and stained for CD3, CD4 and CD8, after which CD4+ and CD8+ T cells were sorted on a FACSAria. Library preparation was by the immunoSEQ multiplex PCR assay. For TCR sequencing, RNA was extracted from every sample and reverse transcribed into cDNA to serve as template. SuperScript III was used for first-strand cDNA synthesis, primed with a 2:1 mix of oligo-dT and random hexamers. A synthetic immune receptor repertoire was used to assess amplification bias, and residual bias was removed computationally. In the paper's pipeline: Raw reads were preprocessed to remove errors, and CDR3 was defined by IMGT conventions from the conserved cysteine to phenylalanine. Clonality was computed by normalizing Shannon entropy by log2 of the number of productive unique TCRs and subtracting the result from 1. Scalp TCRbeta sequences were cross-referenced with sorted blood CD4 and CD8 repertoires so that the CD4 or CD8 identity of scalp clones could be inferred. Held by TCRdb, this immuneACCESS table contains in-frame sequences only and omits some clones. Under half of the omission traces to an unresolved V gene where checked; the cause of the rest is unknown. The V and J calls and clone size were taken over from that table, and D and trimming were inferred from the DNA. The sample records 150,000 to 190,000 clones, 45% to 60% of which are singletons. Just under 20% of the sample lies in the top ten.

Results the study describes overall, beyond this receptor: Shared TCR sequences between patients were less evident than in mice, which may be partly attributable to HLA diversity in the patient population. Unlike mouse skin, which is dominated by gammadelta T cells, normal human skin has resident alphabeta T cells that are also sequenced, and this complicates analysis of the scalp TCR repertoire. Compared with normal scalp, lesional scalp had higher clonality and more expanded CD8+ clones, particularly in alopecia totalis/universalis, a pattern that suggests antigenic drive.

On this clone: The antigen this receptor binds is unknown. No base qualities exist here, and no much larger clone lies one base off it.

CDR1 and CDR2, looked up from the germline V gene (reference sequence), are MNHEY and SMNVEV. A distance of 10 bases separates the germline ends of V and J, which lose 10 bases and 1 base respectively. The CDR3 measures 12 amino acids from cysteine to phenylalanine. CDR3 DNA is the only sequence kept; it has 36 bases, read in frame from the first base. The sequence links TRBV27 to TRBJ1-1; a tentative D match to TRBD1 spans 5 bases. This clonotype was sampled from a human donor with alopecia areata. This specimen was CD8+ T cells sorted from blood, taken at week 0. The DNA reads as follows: TGTGCCACTCGGGGGTGGAACACTGAAGCTTTCTTT. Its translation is CATRGWNTEAFF.